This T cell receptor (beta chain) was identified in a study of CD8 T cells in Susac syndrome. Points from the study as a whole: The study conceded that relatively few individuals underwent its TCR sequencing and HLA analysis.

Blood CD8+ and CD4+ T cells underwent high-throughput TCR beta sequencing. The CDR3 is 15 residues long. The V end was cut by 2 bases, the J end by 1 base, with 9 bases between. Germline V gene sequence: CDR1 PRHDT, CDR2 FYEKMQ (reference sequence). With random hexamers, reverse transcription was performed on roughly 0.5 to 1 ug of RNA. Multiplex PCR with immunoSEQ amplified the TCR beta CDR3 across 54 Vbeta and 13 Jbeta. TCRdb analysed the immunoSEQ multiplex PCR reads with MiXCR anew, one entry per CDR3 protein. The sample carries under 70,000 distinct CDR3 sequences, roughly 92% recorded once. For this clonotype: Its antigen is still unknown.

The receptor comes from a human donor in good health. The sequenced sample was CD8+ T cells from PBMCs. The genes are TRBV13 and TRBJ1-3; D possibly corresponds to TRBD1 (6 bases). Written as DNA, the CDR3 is TGTGCCAGCAGCTTACAGGGGTCGTCTGGAAACACCATATATTTT. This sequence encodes CASSLQGSSGNTIYF.